This T cell receptor beta chain derives from a study of T cell changes during pregnancy in multiple sclerosis (dated by TCRdb to about 2019). A note on the overall study: Changes in the T cell repertoire over the course of pregnancy were examined in this study in women with multiple sclerosis.

Library creation used the immunoSEQ multiplex PCR assay. Imported from immuneACCESS, the table was reduced by TCRdb to in-frame sequences with V and J called. These copies leave out some clones; in studies compared against another copy, an unresolved V gene accounts for under half, and the cause of the remainder is not known. This sample gives roughly 29,000 clones in total; 85% to 90% of them show up just once. The top ten clones comprise 8% of the sample. Of note for this clone: The antigen it recognizes is unknown. No base quality information exists; no much larger clone differs at one position.

Trimming accounts for 3 bases at V and 9 bases at J, while the number of junction bases matched to no gene is 10. CDR1 and CDR2 are drawn from the germline V gene: MGHRA, YSYEKL. The CDR3 contains 15 residues, cysteine and phenylalanine counted. Just the 45-base CDR3 DNA is kept, in frame starting at base 1. This receptor was obtained from a female donor with multiple sclerosis, enrolled in a pregnancy study. This specimen consisted of CD8+ T cells from peripheral blood mononuclear cells, obtained before pregnancy. Rearrangement joined TRBV4-1 to TRBJ2-1; 8 junctional bases match TRBD2. The base sequence is TGCGCCAGCAGCCATTCGGGCGGGGGGCGGAGTGAGCAGTTCTTC. It translates to CASSHSGGGRSEQFF.